This record concerns one TCR beta chain sequence. The time point here: baseline pretreatment blood. Treatment indicated: 15 Gy SBRT to primary tumor, nephrectomy 4 weeks later. The patient's renal cell carcinoma had clear cell pathology. In germline, CDR1 is LNHDA, CDR2 SQIVND (reference sequence). V lost 6 bases to trimming and J lost 8 bases; unmatched junction nucleotides: 7. The CDR3 is made up of 15 amino acids. This sample was included in a study of radiation and T cells in renal cell carcinoma. Clones were sequenced by immunoSEQ multiplex PCR, and TCRdb holds only the in-frame ones, with some missing. The sample shows about 130,000 clones, 88% of them seen only once.

The source material was blood, sampled from a patient whose treatment included radiotherapy and nephrectomy. This TCR derives from a woman aged 45-60 years with renal cell carcinoma. The genes are TRBV19 and TRBJ2-1, with 13 nucleotides matching TRBD2. CDR3 protein: CASSPGLAGRDEQFF. In DNA form, the CDR3 reads TGTGCCAGTAGCCCGGGACTAGCGGGACGCGATGAGCAGTTCTTC.